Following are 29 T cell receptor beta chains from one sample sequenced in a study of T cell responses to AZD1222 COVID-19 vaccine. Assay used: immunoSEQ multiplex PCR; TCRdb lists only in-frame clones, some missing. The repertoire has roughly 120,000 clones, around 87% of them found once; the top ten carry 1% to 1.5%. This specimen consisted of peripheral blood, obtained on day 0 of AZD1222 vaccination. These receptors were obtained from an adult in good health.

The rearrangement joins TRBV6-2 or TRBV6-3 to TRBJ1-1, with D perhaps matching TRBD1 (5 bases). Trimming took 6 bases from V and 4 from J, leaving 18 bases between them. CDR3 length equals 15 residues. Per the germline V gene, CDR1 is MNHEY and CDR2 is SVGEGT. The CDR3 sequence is CASSWWDPGSTEAFF. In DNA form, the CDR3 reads TGTGCCAGCAGCTGGTGGGACCCAGGGAGCACTGAAGCTTTCTTT.

The CDR3 DNA sequence: TGTGCCAGCAGCCAACGGGTGGCTGGCAATCAGCCCCAGCATTTT. Its protein is CASSQRVAGNQPQHF. The chain recombines TRBV4-2 with TRBJ1-5; D not certain. The CDR3 sequence is 15 residues long. The germline V gene encodes CDR1 LGHNA and CDR2 YNFKEQ. V was pared by 2 bases and J by 2 bases, with 10 bases between.

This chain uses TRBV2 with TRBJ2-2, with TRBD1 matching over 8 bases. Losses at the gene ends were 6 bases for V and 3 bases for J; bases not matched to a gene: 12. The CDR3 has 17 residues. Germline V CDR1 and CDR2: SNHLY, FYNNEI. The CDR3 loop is CASSTYTGGWDTGELFF. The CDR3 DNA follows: TGTGCCAGCAGCACATACACAGGGGGGTGGGACACCGGGGAGCTGTTTTTT.

CDR3 nucleotide sequence: TGTGCCAGCAGCGAAGCGGGCACAGATACGCAGTATTTT. Its protein is CASSEAGTDTQYF. V gene TRBV14 combines with J gene TRBJ2-3; maybe TRBD2 (5 bases). Germline-derived CDR1 and CDR2 are SGHDN and FVKESK. The V gene lost 5 bases and the J gene lost 1 base, with 7 bases spanning the gap. The CDR3 is 13 residues long.

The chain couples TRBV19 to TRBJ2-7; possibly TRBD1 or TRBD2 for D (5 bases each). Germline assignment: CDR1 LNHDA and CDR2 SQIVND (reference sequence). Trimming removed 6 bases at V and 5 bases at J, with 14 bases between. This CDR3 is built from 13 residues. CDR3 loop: CASRGRSSNEQYF. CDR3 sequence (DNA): TGTGCCAGTAGGGGACGGTCTTCGAACGAGCAGTACTTC.

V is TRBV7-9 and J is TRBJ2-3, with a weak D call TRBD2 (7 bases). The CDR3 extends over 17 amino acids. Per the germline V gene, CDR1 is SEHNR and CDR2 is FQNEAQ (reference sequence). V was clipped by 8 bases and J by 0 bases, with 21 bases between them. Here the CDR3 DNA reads TGTGCCAGCTTCCACTCTGAGTCGGGGGGCAGCACAGATACGCAGTATTTT. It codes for CASFHSESGGSTDTQYF.

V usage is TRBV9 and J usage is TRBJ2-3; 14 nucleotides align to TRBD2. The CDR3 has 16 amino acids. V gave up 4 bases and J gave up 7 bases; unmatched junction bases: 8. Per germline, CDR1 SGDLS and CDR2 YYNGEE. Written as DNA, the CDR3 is TGTGCCAGCAGCTCGGAGACTAGCGGGGGGGCAAATACGCAGTATTTT. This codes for CASSSETSGGANTQYF.

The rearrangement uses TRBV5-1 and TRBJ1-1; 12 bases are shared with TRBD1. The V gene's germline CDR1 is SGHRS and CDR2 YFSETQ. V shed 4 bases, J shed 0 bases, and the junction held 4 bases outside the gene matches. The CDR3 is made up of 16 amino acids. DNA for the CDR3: TGCGCCAGCAGCACGGGGGACAGGGGGCTGAACACTGAAGCTTTCTTT. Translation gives CASSTGDRGLNTEAFF.

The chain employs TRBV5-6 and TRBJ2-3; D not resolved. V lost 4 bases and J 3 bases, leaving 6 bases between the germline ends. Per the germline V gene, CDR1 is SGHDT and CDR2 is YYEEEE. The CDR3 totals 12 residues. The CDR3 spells CASSLLTDTQYF. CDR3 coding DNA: TGTGCCAGCAGCCTATTGACAGATACGCAGTATTTT.

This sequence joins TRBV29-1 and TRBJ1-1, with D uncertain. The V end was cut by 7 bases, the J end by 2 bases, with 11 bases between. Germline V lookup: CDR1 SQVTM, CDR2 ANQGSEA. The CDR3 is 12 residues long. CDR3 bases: TGCAGCGGTAGACGACCTAACACTGAAGCTTTCTTT. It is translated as CSGRRPNTEAFF.

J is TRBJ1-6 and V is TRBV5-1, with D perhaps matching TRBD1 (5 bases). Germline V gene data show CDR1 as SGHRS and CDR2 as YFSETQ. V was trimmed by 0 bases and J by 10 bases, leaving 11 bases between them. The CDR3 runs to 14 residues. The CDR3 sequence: CASSLAARGSPLHF. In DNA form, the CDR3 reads TGCGCCAGCAGCTTGGCAGCACGGGGGTCACCCCTCCACTTT.

The CDR3: CASHIGRRETQYF. The DNA for the CDR3 is TGTGCCTCGCACATCGGGAGGAGGGAGACCCAGTACTTC. The chain couples TRBV2 to TRBJ2-5, with 7 bases aligning to TRBD2. CDR1 and CDR2 (germline): SNHLY, FYNNEI. The CDR3 contains 13 residues. V lost 11 bases and J lost 5; bases outside the gene matches: 11.

CDR3 bases: TGTGCCATCGGGGGGGGAACCATCAATCAGCCCCAGCATTTT. It translates to CAIGGGTINQPQHF. The chain uses TRBV10-3 and TRBJ1-5; D perhaps matches TRBD1 (5 bases). The CDR3 covers 14 residues. CDR1 and CDR2 from the germline V gene are ENHRY and SYGVKD. The V and J ends lost 8 bases and 3 bases respectively, with 14 bases between them.

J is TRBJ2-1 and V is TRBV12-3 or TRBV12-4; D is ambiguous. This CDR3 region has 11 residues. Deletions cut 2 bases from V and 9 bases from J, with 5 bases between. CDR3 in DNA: TGTGCCAGCAGTTTAAGGAGTGAGCAGTTCTTC. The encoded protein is CASSLRSEQFF.

DNA of the CDR3: TGTGCCAGCAGCCCCCACTCCTACGAGCAGTACTTC. Its translation is CASSPHSYEQYF. The rearrangement links TRBV7-9 to TRBJ2-7, with D unclear. CDR3 length: 12 amino acids. Looked up from germline, CDR1 is SEHNR and CDR2 is FQNEAQ (reference sequence). V shed 5 bases and J shed 0 bases, with 5 bases lying between them.

The CDR3 region is CASIHPGQVDEQYF. The DNA of the CDR3 is TGCGCCAGCATCCACCCGGGACAGGTGGACGAGCAGTACTTC. The V and J genes are TRBV4-3 and TRBJ2-7, with TRBD1 matching 8 bases. The germline gives CDR1 LGHNA, CDR2 YSLEER. CDR3 length equals 14 residues. V lost 7 bases to trimming and J lost 5 bases; unmatched junction nucleotides: 10.

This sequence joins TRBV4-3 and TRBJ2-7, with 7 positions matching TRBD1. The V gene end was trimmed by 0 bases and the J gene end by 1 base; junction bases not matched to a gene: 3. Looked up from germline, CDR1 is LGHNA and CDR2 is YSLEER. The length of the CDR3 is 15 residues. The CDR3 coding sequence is TGCGCCAGCAGCCAAGATCTGGACAGGTCCTACGAGCAGTACTTC. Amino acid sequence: CASSQDLDRSYEQYF.

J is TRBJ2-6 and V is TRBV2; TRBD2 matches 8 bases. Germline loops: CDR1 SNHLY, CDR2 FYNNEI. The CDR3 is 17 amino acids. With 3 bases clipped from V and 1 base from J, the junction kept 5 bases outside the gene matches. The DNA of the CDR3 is TGTGCCAGCAGTGACCAGAGACTAGCGTCTGGGGCCAACGTCCTGACTTTC. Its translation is CASSDQRLASGANVLTF.

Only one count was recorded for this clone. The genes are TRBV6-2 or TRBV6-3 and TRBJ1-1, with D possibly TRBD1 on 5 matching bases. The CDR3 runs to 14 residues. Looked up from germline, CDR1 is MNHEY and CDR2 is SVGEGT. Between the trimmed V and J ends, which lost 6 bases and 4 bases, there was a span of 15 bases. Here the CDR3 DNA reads TGTGCCAGCAGACCTCCAGGGATATTCACTGAAGCTTTCTTT. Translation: CASRPPGIFTEAFF.

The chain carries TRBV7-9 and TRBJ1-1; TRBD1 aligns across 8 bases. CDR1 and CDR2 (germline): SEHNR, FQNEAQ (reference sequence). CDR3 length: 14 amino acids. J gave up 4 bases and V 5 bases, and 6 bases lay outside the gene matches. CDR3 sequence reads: CASSQGAGLTEAFF. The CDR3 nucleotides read TGTGCCAGCAGCCAGGGGGCAGGGCTCACTGAAGCTTTCTTT.

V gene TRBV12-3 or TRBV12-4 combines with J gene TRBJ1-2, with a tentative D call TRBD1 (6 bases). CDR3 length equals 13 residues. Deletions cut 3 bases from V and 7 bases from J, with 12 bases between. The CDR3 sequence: CASSFSRGGGYTF. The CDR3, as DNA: TGTGCCAGCAGTTTTAGTAGGGGGGGTGGCTACACCTTC.

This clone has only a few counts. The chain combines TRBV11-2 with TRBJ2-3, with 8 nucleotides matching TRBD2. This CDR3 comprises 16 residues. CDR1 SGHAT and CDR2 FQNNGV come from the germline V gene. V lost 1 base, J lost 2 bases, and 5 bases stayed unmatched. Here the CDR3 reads CASSLVGGGPTDTQYF. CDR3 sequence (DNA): TGTGCCAGCAGCTTAGTCGGGGGGGGACCCACAGATACGCAGTATTTT.

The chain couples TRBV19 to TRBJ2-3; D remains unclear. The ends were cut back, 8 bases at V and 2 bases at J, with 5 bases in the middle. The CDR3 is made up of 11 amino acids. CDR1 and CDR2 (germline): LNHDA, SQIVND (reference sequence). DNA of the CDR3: TGTGCCAGTGGCTTCACAGATACGCAGTATTTT. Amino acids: CASGFTDTQYF.

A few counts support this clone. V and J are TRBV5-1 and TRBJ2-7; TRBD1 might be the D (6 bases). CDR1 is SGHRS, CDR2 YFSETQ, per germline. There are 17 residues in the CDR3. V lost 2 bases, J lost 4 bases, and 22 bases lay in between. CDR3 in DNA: TGCGCCAGCAGCTTTTCCAGACAGGCCTCGGGCCTATACGAGCAGTACTTC. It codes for CASSFSRQASGLYEQYF.

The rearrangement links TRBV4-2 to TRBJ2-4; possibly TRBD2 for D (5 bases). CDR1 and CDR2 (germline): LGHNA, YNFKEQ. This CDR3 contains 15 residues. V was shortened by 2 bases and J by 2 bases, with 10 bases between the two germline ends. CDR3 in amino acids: CASSQLSESKNIQYF. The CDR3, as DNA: TGTGCCAGCAGCCAACTTAGCGAATCCAAAAACATTCAGTACTTC.

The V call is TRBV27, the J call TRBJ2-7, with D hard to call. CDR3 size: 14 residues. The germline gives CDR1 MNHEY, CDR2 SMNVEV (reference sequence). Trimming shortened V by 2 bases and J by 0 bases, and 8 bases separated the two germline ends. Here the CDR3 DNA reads TGTGCCAGCAGTTTACAGGATAGCTCCTACGAGCAGTACTTC. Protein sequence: CASSLQDSSYEQYF.

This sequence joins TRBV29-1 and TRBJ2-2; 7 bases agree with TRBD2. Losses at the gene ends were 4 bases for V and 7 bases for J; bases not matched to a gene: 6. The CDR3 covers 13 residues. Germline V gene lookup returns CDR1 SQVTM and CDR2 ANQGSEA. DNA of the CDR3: TGCAGCGTTGGAGGGAGGGTGGACGGGGAGCTGTTTTTT. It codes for CSVGGRVDGELFF.

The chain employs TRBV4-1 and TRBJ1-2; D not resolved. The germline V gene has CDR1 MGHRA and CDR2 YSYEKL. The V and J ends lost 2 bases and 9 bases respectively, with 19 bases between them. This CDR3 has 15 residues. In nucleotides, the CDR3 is TGCGCCAGCAGCCAAACCCCATCGGTGCGGGATAGCTACACCTTC. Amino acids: CASSQTPSVRDSYTF.

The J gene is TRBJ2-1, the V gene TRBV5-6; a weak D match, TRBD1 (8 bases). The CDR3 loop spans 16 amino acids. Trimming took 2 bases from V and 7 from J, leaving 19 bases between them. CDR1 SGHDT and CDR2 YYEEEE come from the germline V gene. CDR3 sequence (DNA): TGTGCCAGCAGCTTATTCAGGACAGGGAGGGTTAATGAGCAGTTCTTC. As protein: CASSLFRTGRVNEQFF.